The present T cell receptor (beta chain) was sequenced within a study of identical twins' blood T cells. General study results and limits: Abundant TCRbeta CDR3s overlapped more between twins than with unrelated donors.

This clonotype turned up a few times. Antigen specificity is unknown. Reared together, all three twin pairs probably met the same infectious agents and vaccines. This CDR3 region has 14 residues. V lost 4 bases to trimming and J lost 5 bases; unmatched junction nucleotides: 5. From germline, CDR1 is SGHRS and CDR2 YFSETQ. Each TCR cDNA library carried sample-specific barcodes on both ends. MiXCR was run by TCRdb on the 5' RACE reads, yielding one entry per CDR3 protein. The data contain 350,000 to 400,000 distinct CDR3 sequences, over 25% of them singletons. This receptor was taken from a woman aged 18 to 55 in good health. The sequenced sample was PBMCs. This chain joins TRBV5-1 and TRBJ1-4, with 7 bases fitting TRBD1. This chain's CDR3 is CASSGTERNEKLFF. The CDR3 DNA reads TGCGCCAGCAGCGGGACAGAGCGCAATGAAAAACTGTTTTTT. Looking up the rest from reference TRBV5-1 and TRBJ1-4 gives the full variable domain: KAGVTQTPRYLIKTRGQQVTLSCSPISGHRSVSWYQQTPGQGLQFLFEYFSETQRNKGNFPGRFSGRQFSNSRSEMNVSTLELGDSALYLCASSGTERNEKLFFGSGTQLSVL.